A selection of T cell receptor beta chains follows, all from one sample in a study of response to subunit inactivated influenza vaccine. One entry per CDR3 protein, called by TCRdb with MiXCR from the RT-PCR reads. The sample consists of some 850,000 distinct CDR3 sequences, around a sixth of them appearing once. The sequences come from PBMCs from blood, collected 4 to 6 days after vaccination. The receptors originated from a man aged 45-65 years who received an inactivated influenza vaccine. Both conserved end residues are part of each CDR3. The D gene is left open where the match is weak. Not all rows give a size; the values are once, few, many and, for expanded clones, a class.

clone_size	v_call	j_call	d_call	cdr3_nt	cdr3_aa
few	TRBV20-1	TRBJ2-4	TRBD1	TGCAGTGCCCCAAGAGGGGACAGGGTGAGCTTCGGCATTCAGTACTTC	CSAPRGDRVSFGIQYF
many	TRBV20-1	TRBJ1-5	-	TGCAGTGCTAGAGAGGGGACGAGCAATCAGCCCCAGCATTTT	CSAREGTSNQPQHF
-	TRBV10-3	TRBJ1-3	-	TGTGCCATCAGTGATCCGGGACGGAGCTCTGGAAACACCATATATTTT	CAISDPGRSSGNTIYF
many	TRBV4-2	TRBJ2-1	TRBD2	TGTGCCAGCAGCCATTCTATCACCGGGACTACCATGCGGGATGAGCAGTTCTTC	CASSHSITGTTMRDEQFF
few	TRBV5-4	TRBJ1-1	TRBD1	TGTGCCAGCAGCTGGGGGACAGGGATCACTGAAGCTTTCTTT	CASSWGTGITEAFF
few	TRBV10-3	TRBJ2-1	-	TGTGCCATCAGTGATACCGATGCGGGTCGTGGTGGTGGAAGAAGGTGGAATGAGCAGTTCTTC	CAISDTDAGRGGGRRWNEQFF
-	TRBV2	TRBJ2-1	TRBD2	TGTGCCAGCATGCAGCGAGCGGGATACTACAATGAGCAGTTCTTC	CASMQRAGYYNEQFF
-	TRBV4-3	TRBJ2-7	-	TGCGCCAGCAGCCAAGGCCTTTACAGTTCTAACTACGAGCAGTACTTC	CASSQGLYSSNYEQYF
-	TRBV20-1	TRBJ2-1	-	TGCAGTGCCAGACCCCCAGGACTCCCTTACAATGAGCAGTTCTTC	CSARPPGLPYNEQFF
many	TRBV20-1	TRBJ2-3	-	TGCAGTGCTTCAAATGCACGAACCAACACAGATACGCAGTATTTT	CSASNARTNTDTQYF
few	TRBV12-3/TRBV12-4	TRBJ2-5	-	TGTGCCAGCACCCTTCGGGGTTTAGGGCAAGAGACCCAGTACTTC	CASTLRGLGQETQYF
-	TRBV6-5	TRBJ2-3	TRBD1	TGTGCCAGCAGTTACTCGTTCACAGGGGGCCTCACAGATACGCAGTATTTT	CASSYSFTGGLTDTQYF
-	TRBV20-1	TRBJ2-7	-	TGCAGTGCTAGGGGATATGATCGCTACGAGCAGTACTTC	CSARGYDRYEQYF
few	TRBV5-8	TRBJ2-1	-	TGTGCCAGCAGCTTGGTCTTTCAGGGTATCAATGAGCAGTTCTTC	CASSLVFQGINEQFF
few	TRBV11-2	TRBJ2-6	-	TGTGCCAGCAGCTTAGGGATGCCGGGACACCACTCTGGGGCCAACGTCCTGACTTTC	CASSLGMPGHHSGANVLTF
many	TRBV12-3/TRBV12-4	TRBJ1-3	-	TGTGCCAGCAGTGCAGGGAGGAACACCATATATTTT	CASSAGRNTIYF
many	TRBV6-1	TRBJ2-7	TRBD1	TGTGCCAGCAGTCGTACCGGGACAGGGTTCTACGAGCAGTACTTC	CASSRTGTGFYEQYF
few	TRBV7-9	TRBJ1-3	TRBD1	TGTGCCAGCAGGACAGGGGCAAGTGCTGGAAACACCATATATTTT	CASRTGASAGNTIYF
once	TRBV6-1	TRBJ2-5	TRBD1	TGTGCCAGCCGCAATGGGAGACAGGGACAAGAGACCCAGTACTTC	CASRNGRQGQETQYF
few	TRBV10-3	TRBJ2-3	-	TGTGCCATCAGGATCCCACAGGGAGATACGCAGTATTTT	CAIRIPQGDTQYF
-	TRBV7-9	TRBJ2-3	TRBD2	TGTGCCAGCAGACAACTGGGGGGGTGGGATACGCAGTATTTT	CASRQLGGWDTQYF
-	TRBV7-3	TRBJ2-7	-	TGTGCCAGCAGCTTAACACAGGACGGTGAGCAGTACTTC	CASSLTQDGEQYF
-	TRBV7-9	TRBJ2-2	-	TGTGCCAGCAGCTTAGCGGCCGGGACAATCACCGGGGAGCTGTTTTTT	CASSLAAGTITGELFF
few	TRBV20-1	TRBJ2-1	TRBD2	TGCAGTGCTGCCCCCTGGGGGGGTAGTAGGGAGCAGTTCTTC	CSAAPWGGSREQFF
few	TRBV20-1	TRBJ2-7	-	TGCAGTGCTCTCAGGTCACCTAACTACGAGCAGTACTTC	CSALRSPNYEQYF
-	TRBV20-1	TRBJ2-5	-	TGCAGTGCTAGAGATTGGGCTGAAGAGACCCAGTACTTC	CSARDWAEETQYF
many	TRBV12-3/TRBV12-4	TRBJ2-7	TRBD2	TGTGCCAGCAGTCCACGACTAGCGGGAGCATACGAGCAGTACTTC	CASSPRLAGAYEQYF
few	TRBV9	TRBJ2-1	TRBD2	TGTGCCAGCAGCACTCGACTAGCGGGACGCAATGAGCAGTTCTTC	CASSTRLAGRNEQFF
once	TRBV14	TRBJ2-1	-	TGTGCCAGCAGCCAAGTATGGAGTATCGAGGAGCAGTTCTTC	CASSQVWSIEEQFF
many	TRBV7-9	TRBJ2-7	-	TGTGCCAGCAGCTTTAGGGAGAACAGGCCGAGCTCCTACGAGCAGTACTTC	CASSFRENRPSSYEQYF
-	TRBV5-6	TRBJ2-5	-	TGTGCCAGCAGCTTGGTCGCGGAGGGGAGGGAGACCCAGTACTTC	CASSLVAEGRETQYF
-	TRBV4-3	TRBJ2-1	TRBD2	TGCGCCAGCAGTTCCCAACTAGCGGGAGGTGCTGAGCAGTTCTTC	CASSSQLAGGAEQFF
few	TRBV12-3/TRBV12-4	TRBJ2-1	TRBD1	TGTGCCAGCATCCAGGGGACAGGGGATTACAATGAGCAGTTCTTC	CASIQGTGDYNEQFF
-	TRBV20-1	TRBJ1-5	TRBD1	TGCAGTGCCCGTGGGACAGCGTTAAATCAGCCCCAGCATTTT	CSARGTALNQPQHF
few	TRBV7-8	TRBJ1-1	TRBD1	TGTGCCAGCAGCGCGGGACAGATCCTCACTGAAGCTTTCTTT	CASSAGQILTEAFF
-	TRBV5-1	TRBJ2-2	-	TGCGCCAGCAGCTTACTCGGGGGCCTGAACACCGGGGAGCTGTTTTTT	CASSLLGGLNTGELFF
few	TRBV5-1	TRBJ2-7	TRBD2	TGCGCCAGCAGGGAGACTAGCGGGATCGAGCAGTACTTC	CASRETSGIEQYF
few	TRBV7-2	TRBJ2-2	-	TGTGCCAGCAGCTTCGAACTAGACAGAGCCACCGGGGAGCTGTTTTTT	CASSFELDRATGELFF
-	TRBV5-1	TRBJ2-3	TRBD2	TGCGCCAGCAGCTTGTCGACAGCGGGAGGCACAGATACGCAGTATTTT	CASSLSTAGGTDTQYF
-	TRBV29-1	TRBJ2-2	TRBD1	TGCAGCGTTGAAGCCCTACAGGGGGCGCGAAGCACCGGGGAGCTGTTTTTT	CSVEALQGARSTGELFF
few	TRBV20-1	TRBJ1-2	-	TGCAGTGCAACGGACGGGGATGGCTACACCTTC	CSATDGDGYTF
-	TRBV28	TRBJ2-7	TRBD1	TGTGCCAGCAGTTGGCCGGGACAGGACGACAGCGAGCAGTACTTC	CASSWPGQDDSEQYF
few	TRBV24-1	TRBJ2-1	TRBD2	TGTGCCACCAGACCAGGATCGTTTAGCGGGGGCTACAATGAGCAGTTCTTC	CATRPGSFSGGYNEQFF
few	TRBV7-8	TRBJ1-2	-	TGTGCCAGCAGCTTAGCTTTCGGTTATGGCTACACCTTC	CASSLAFGYGYTF
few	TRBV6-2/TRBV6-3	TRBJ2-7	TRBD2	TGTGCCAGCAGTTACTCAACTAGCGGGAATGGCTACGAGCAGTACTTC	CASSYSTSGNGYEQYF
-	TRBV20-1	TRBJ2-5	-	TGCAGTGCCCTTGGGACTCAGGGAGAGACCCAGTACTTC	CSALGTQGETQYF
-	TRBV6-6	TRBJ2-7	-	TGTGCCAGCAGGCGGACGGTCTCCTACGAGCAGTACTTC	CASRRTVSYEQYF
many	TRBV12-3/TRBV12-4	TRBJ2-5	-	TGTGCCAGCAGTTTTAGGACAGAACAAGAGACCCAGTACTTC	CASSFRTEQETQYF